The sequence of this T cell receptor beta chain was determined in a study of T cell responses to AZD1222 COVID-19 vaccine. Findings and limits, study-wide: Only 5 or 6 people who got AZD1222 tested seropositive at baseline. Spike-specific TCR breadth and depth both grew after two AZD1222 doses. The donors showed a predominance of white British ancestry and of females, with possible underestimation of clonal diversity.

V was pared by 2 bases and J by 2 bases, with 2 bases between. CDR3 length: 12 residues. CDR1 and CDR2 (germline): MDHEN, SYDVKM. Regarding this clone: Its antigen is currently unknown.

Assay used: immunoSEQ multiplex PCR; TCRdb lists only in-frame clones, some missing. Of about 73,000 clones in the sample, 90% were seen once. Source: peripheral blood, taken 28 days after the second AZD1222 dose. The sequence was obtained from an adult who received the AZD1222 COVID-19 vaccine. The chain recombines TRBV28 with TRBJ2-3; no clear D gene. The CDR3 reads CASSLTTDTQYF. The DNA for the CDR3 is TGTGCCAGCAGTTTAACCACAGATACGCAGTATTTT.